The 29 T cell receptor beta chains below were found in one sample sequenced in a study of molecular identifiers for immune sequencing clone quantification. TCRdb independently ran MiXCR on the PCR reads; one entry per CDR3 protein. The sample includes roughly 97,000 distinct CDR3 sequences, 20% to 25% of them seen just once. The specimen sequenced was naive CD8+ T cells from blood, with Jurkat cell RNA spiked in. Subset in this sample: FACS-sorted CD8+CD4-CCR7+CD45RA+ naive T cells. Source of these receptors: a human donor in good health. Some libraries in this study had Jurkat cell RNA spiked in.

This clonotype has a count of ten or more. Here the CDR3 DNA reads TGTGCCAGCAGTACCGGGCCCCAAAGGGCACAGTTCTTC. Translated, it gives CASSTGPQRAQFF. The chain employs TRBV5-6 and TRBJ2-1; D unresolved. The germline CDR1 and CDR2 sequences are SGHDT and YYEEEE. The CDR3 consists of 13 residues. V was clipped by 5 bases and J by 13 bases, with 19 bases between them.

This clonotype was picked up many times. The V call is TRBV12-5, the J call TRBJ1-5; D is uncertain. Trimming took off 0 bases at V and 0 bases at J, with 6 bases between the two ends. Germline-derived CDR1 and CDR2 are LGHNT and FRNRAP. The CDR3 runs to 15 residues. The chain's CDR3 is CASGLVWDSNQPQHF. The CDR3 nucleotides are TGTGCTAGTGGTTTGGTATGGGATAGCAATCAGCCCCAGCATTTT.

Many counts were recorded for this clonotype. The V and J genes are TRBV6-1 and TRBJ1-1; D is uncertain. V dropped 11 bases and J dropped 0 bases, with 16 bases sitting between them. CDR1 is MNHNS and CDR2 is SASEGT in the germline V gene. The length of the CDR3 is 14 residues. DNA of the CDR3: TGTGCCGTCGGGGAGAATCTGATGAACACTGAAGCTTTCTTT. It specifies CAVGENLMNTEAFF.

The chain joins TRBV4-3 to TRBJ1-3; D uncertain. From germline, CDR1 is LGHNA and CDR2 YSLEER. CDR3 length equals 16 residues. Trimming took 1 base from V and 0 from J, leaving 10 bases between them. The CDR3 region has the DNA TGCGCCAGCAGCCAAGGCCCGGCCGTCTCTGGAAACACCATATATTTT. Translation: CASSQGPAVSGNTIYF.

This clonotype was detected ten times or more. The chain uses TRBV6-2 or TRBV6-3 and TRBJ2-3; no clear D gene. The CDR3 runs 14 residues. CDR1 is MNHEY and CDR2 is SVGEGT in the germline V gene. The V and J ends lost 6 bases and 4 bases respectively, with 14 bases between them. The CDR3 protein is CASRAWGSADTQYF. The CDR3 bases are TGTGCCAGCAGGGCCTGGGGATCGGCAGATACGCAGTATTTT.

This clonotype was observed many times. The chain couples TRBV12-3 or TRBV12-4 to TRBJ1-5; TRBD1 matches at 7 bases. V trimming: 5 bases; J trimming: 1 base; junction bases outside the gene matches: 5. The CDR3 extends over 15 amino acids. CDR3 region: CASSPGTESNQPQHF. The CDR3 coding sequence is TGTGCCAGCAGTCCCGGGACAGAGAGCAATCAGCCCCAGCATTTT.

This clonotype was seen at least ten times. The chain couples TRBV6-1 to TRBJ2-3; 7 bases align to TRBD2. There are 15 residues in the CDR3. Trimming took 3 bases from V and 1 from J; bases not matched to a gene: 4. Germline V gene data show CDR1 as MNHNS and CDR2 as SASEGT. CDR3 coding DNA: TGTGCCAGCAGTGAGAGGGAGGGGCGCACAGATACGCAGTATTTT. This codes for CASSEREGRTDTQYF.

This clonotype occurred a few times. V gene TRBV20-1 combines with J gene TRBJ2-1, with D possibly matching TRBD2 (7 bases). This CDR3 spans 18 amino acids. Germline CDR1 DFQATT, CDR2 SNEGSKA (reference sequence). Trimming took off 4 bases at V and 2 bases at J, with 24 bases between the two ends. CDR3 coding DNA: TGCAGTGCTAATGCTCGGGGATGGGGGGGGGCCACCTACAATGAGCAGTTCTTC. It translates to CSANARGWGGATYNEQFF.

This clonotype appeared a few times. Since the CDR3 does not end with the conserved phenylalanine or tryptophan, this likely comes from a read error. The DNA is omitted, as the CDR3 cannot be located on it reliably, and the CDR3 follows TCRdb's listing. This chain links TRBV5-6 with TRBJ2-4. CDR1 is SGHDT and CDR2 is YYEEEE in the germline V gene. The CDR3 length equals 12 residues, ends included. The CDR3 loop reads CASSRARNIRYI.

The V gene is TRBV7-2, the J gene TRBJ1-2, with 7 nucleotides matching TRBD1. CDR3 length: 15 amino acids. Germline V gene sequence: CDR1 SGHTA, CDR2 FQGNSA. Trimming at V came to 4 bases and at J to 7 bases, leaving 12 bases not matched to a gene. The DNA for the CDR3 is TGTGCCAGCAGCTCCGACGGGACAGAGGGGCTTGGCTACACCTTC. Protein: CASSSDGTEGLGYTF.

This clonotype was recorded many times. This chain links TRBV4-3 with TRBJ2-7; possibly TRBD2 for D (5 bases). CDR3 length: 14 residues. V lost 0 bases and J lost 2, with 8 bases in between. Germline values: CDR1 LGHNA, CDR2 YSLEER. CDR3 nucleotides: TGCGCCAGCAGCCAAGAGACGGGGACCTACGAGCAGTACTTC. It translates to CASSQETGTYEQYF.

This rearrangement joins TRBV20-1 to TRBJ2-7; D may be TRBD2 (6 bases). CDR1 DFQATT and CDR2 SNEGSKA come from the germline V gene (reference sequence). The V end was cut by 0 bases, the J end by 2 bases, with 14 bases between. This CDR3 is 15 amino acids long. Written as DNA, the CDR3 is TGCAGTGCTAGAGATTGGCGGGGACCTACCTACGAGCAGTACTTC. Protein product: CSARDWRGPTYEQYF.

There are many counts of this clonotype. The gene calls are TRBV18 and TRBJ2-7; D tentatively reads TRBD1 or TRBD2 (5 bases each). The V and J ends lost 1 base and 3 bases respectively, with 16 bases between them. This CDR3 region has 16 residues. Germline values: CDR1 KGHSH, CDR2 LQKENI. The CDR3 reads CASSPLVPGRIYEQYF. In DNA form, the CDR3 reads TGTGCCAGCTCACCACTAGTCCCGGGACGAATCTACGAGCAGTACTTC.

This clonotype was detected ten times or more. The rearrangement uses TRBV27 and TRBJ2-7; perhaps TRBD1 as D (6 bases). V lost 0 bases to trimming and J lost 2 bases, with 17 bases between them. Germline assignment: CDR1 MNHEY and CDR2 SMNVEV (reference sequence). The CDR3 length is 17 residues. The CDR3 sequence is CASSLSLTMDRPYEQYF. CDR3 nucleotide sequence: TGTGCCAGCAGTTTATCCCTGACTATGGACAGACCCTACGAGCAGTACTTC.

The chain employs TRBV7-9 and TRBJ2-7, with D possibly matching TRBD1 (5 bases). This CDR3 has 16 amino acids. CDR1 and CDR2 from the germline V gene are SEHNR and FQNEAQ (reference sequence). V was trimmed by 4 bases and J by 9 bases, leaving 25 bases between them. Here the CDR3 DNA reads TGTGCCAGCAGCTCGACCCCCGGCAGCCCAAGGGGCGGGCAGTACTTC. Its protein is CASSSTPGSPRGGQYF.

This chain connects TRBV27 to TRBJ2-6; D not resolved. CDR1 and CDR2 from the germline V gene are MNHEY and SMNVEV (reference sequence). The CDR3 consists of 16 residues. The V end was cut by 2 bases, the J end by 0 bases, with 8 bases between. CDR3 protein: CASSLQMGSGANVLTF. The CDR3 region has the DNA TGTGCCAGCAGTTTACAAATGGGCTCTGGGGCCAACGTCCTGACTTTC.

A word on this clonotype: Sequence at one end of the junction differs from germline and may be a read error. The V gene is TRBV7-7, the J gene TRBJ2-1, with D possibly being TRBD2 (5 bases). Germline lookup yields CDR1 SSHAT and CDR2 FNYEAQ (reference sequence). The CDR3 loop spans 15 amino acids. CDR3 loop: CASSDFRGPYNEQFF. CDR3 bases: TGTGCTAGCAGCGACTTCCGAGGGCCCTACAATGAGCAGTTCTTC.

At least ten counts were recorded for this clonotype. This chain links TRBV4-1 with TRBJ2-7; no clear D. The CDR3 is 16 amino acids. Trimming stripped 0 bases from V and 1 base from J, with 13 bases between. Germline V gene data show CDR1 as MGHRA and CDR2 as YSYEKL. The DNA of the CDR3 is TGCGCCAGCAGCCAAGAGGACCAACCGCCATCCTACGAGCAGTACTTC. Its translation: CASSQEDQPPSYEQYF.

The chain employs TRBV5-6 and TRBJ1-5; D not resolved. Germline CDR1 SGHDT, CDR2 YYEEEE. The ends were cut back, 2 bases at V and 3 bases at J, with 6 bases in the middle. This CDR3 has 13 residues. The CDR3 spells CASSFGSNQPQHF. In DNA form, the CDR3 reads TGTGCCAGCAGCTTTGGTTCCAATCAGCCCCAGCATTTT.

This clonotype was detected many times. The chain is built from TRBV29-1 and TRBJ1-2, with a weak D call TRBD1 (6 bases). CDR3 length: 14 amino acids. V lost 4 bases and J 1 base, leaving 13 bases between the germline ends. Germline assignment: CDR1 SQVTM and CDR2 ANQGSEA. The DNA for the CDR3 is TGCAGCGTTGTGTTTAGGGGGGATAACTATGGCTACACCTTC. Amino acid sequence: CSVVFRGDNYGYTF.

This clonotype was recorded many times. V is TRBV30 and J is TRBJ2-2; TRBD1 aligns across 7 bases. V was clipped by 2 bases and J by 5 bases; unmatched bases: 2. Germline values: CDR1 GTSNPN, CDR2 SVGIG (reference sequence). There are 13 residues in the CDR3. The CDR3 is CAWSPTGTGELFF. The CDR3 DNA follows: TGTGCCTGGAGTCCGACAGGGACCGGGGAGCTGTTTTTT.

In the case of this clonotype: An end of the junction does not agree with germline; a read error may underlie this. The chain recombines TRBV27 with TRBJ2-5; TRBD1 aligns across 8 bases. Germline CDR1 is MNHEY and CDR2 is SMNVEV (reference sequence). The CDR3 covers 19 residues. CDR3 in DNA: TGTGCCAGCAGCCCGGGACAGGTGATCCCCTTGACTCTCCAAGAGTCCCAGTACTTC. This gives the protein CASSPGQVIPLTLQESQYF.

This clonotype came up many times. The chain couples TRBV3-1 to TRBJ2-7; D is ambiguous. With 0 bases removed from V and 6 bases from J, the gap between germline ends came to 9 bases. This CDR3 region has 13 residues. The germline V gene has CDR1 LGHDT and CDR2 YNNKEL (reference sequence). The CDR3 sequence is CASSQDLVTEQYF. CDR3 sequence (DNA): TGTGCCAGCAGCCAAGATTTGGTAACCGAGCAGTACTTC.

This clonotype appeared a few times. In this CDR3 the conserved last residue, phenylalanine or tryptophan, is missing, so a read error is likely. The chain couples TRBV5-1 to TRBJ2-3, with 7 nucleotides matching TRBD2. Germline V gives CDR1 SGHRS, CDR2 YFSETQ. The CDR3 loop spans 17 amino acids. Trimming at V came to 0 bases and at J to 0 bases, leaving 7 bases not matched to a gene. The CDR3 loop is CASSLVGGGSSTDTQYL. The CDR3 nucleotides are TGCGCCAGCAGCTTGGTCGGTGGCGGGAGCAGCACAGATACGCAGTATCTT.

This clonotype was found many times. The rearrangement joins TRBV11-2 to TRBJ2-1; D call uncertain. The ends were cut back, 8 bases at V and 4 bases at J, with 12 bases in the middle. This CDR3 has 13 amino acids. Germline assignment: CDR1 SGHAT and CDR2 FQNNGV. For the CDR3, the DNA is TGTGCCAGCGTGGGCGGAGTATACAATGAGCAGTTCTTC. Its translation is CASVGGVYNEQFF.

This clonotype was counted ten times or more. This rearrangement joins TRBV6-1 to TRBJ1-2, with no clear D. CDR1 and CDR2 from the germline V gene are MNHNS and SASEGT. The CDR3 runs to 18 residues. V lost 2 bases and J 8 bases, leaving 27 bases between the germline ends. The DNA of the CDR3 is TGTGCCAGCAGTGAATCCCGCTTGTTTCCCGGACCACGTAACGGCTACACCTTC. Protein: CASSESRLFPGPRNGYTF.

A word on this clonotype: With a much larger clone just one base away, this may be a read error. J is TRBJ2-2 and V is TRBV27; 13 nucleotides line up with TRBD2. Germline V gene lookup returns CDR1 MNHEY and CDR2 SMNVEV (reference sequence). V shed 4 bases, J shed 6 bases, and the junction held 8 bases outside the gene matches. This CDR3 region has 17 residues. The CDR3 protein is CASSSVGTSGAAGELFF. The CDR3 region has the DNA TGTGCCAGCAGTTCTGTGGGGACTAGCGGGGCCGCCGGGGAGCTGTTTTTT.

At least ten counts were recorded for this clonotype. The V gene is TRBV27, the J gene TRBJ1-5, with a possible D match to TRBD1 (5 bases). The V gene's germline CDR1 is MNHEY and CDR2 SMNVEV (reference sequence). Trimming cost V 5 bases and J 5 bases, with 10 bases left between them. The CDR3 consists of 13 residues. The CDR3 DNA is TGTGCCAGCAGTAGGGGACCCCATCAGCCCCAGCATTTT. Protein sequence: CASSRGPHQPQHF.

The chain has TRBV27 and TRBJ1-5; D not resolved. CDR1 and CDR2 from the germline V gene are MNHEY and SMNVEV (reference sequence). The V end was cut by 6 bases, the J end by 6 bases, with 15 bases between. CDR3 length equals 14 residues. The CDR3: CASSPVPVSQPQHF. The CDR3 nucleotides read TGTGCCAGCAGCCCCGTTCCGGTGAGTCAGCCCCAGCATTTT.